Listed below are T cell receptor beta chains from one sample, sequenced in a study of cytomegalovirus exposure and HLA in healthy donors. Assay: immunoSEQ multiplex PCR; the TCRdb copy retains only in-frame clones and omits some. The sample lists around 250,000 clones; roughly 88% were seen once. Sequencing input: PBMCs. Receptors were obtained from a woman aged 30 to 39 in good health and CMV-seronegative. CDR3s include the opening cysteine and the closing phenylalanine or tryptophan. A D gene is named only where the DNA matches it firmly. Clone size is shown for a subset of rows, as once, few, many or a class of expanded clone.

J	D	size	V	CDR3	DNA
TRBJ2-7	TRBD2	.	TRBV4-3	CASSQGLAGASDEQYF	TGCGCCAGCAGCCAAGGACTAGCGGGAGCGTCCGACGAGCAGTACTTC
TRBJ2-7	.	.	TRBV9	CASSGKGDGYEQYF	TGTGCCAGCAGCGGAAAAGGTGATGGCTACGAGCAGTACTTC
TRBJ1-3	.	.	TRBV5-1	CASRKTADTIYF	TGCGCCAGCAGAAAAACGGCGGACACCATATATTTT
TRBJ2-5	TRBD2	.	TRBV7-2	CASSLLAGQETQYF	TGTGCCAGCAGCTTATTAGCGGGACAAGAGACCCAGTACTTC
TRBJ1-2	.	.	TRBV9	CASSLGVDGYTF	TGTGCCAGCAGCCTAGGAGTGGATGGCTACACCTTC
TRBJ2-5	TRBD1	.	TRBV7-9	CASSSQGAGETQYF	TGTGCCAGCAGCTCGCAGGGGGCGGGAGAGACCCAGTACTTC
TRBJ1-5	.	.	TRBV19	CASSMGPSNQPQHF	TGTGCCAGTAGTATGGGGCCTAGCAATCAGCCCCAGCATTTT
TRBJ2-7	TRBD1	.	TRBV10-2	CASRNTGDEQYF	TGCGCCAGCAGGAATACAGGGGACGAGCAGTACTTC
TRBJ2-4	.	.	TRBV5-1	CASSPGGTAKNIQYF	TGCGCCAGCAGCCCCGGGGGAACCGCCAAAAACATTCAGTACTTC
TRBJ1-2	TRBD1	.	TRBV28	CASSAAPGQHYGYTF	TGTGCCAGCAGCGCCGCCCCGGGACAGCACTATGGCTACACCTTC
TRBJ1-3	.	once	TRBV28	CASSFVTARMDTIYF	TGTGCCAGCAGTTTTGTAACAGCGAGGATGGACACCATATATTTT
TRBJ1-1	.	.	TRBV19	CASSIGIRDTEAFF	TGTGCCAGTAGTATCGGGATCCGGGACACTGAAGCTTTCTTT
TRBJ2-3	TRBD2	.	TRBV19	CASSTRRTSGVGNTQYF	TGTGCCAGTAGTACCCGTCGGACTAGCGGGGTTGGTAATACGCAGTATTTT
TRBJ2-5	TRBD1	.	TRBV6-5	CATRYAGGAETQYF	TGTGCCACCCGATACGCAGGGGGCGCGGAGACCCAGTACTTC
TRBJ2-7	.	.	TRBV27	CASSFAEQSYEQYF	TGTGCCAGCAGTTTCGCGGAACAATCCTACGAGCAGTACTTC
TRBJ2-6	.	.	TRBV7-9	CASSLTSSGANVLTF	TGTGCCAGCAGCTTAACCAGCTCTGGGGCCAACGTCCTGACTTTC
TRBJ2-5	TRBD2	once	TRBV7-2	CASSPGLAGETQYF	TGTGCCAGCAGCCCGGGACTAGCGGGAGAGACCCAGTACTTC
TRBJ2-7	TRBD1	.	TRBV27	CASSLRSGGPYEQYF	TGTGCCAGCAGTTTAAGGTCAGGGGGCCCCTACGAGCAGTACTTC
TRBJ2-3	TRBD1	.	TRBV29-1	CSVPGQVSTDTQYF	TGCAGCGTACCGGGACAGGTTAGCACAGATACGCAGTATTTT
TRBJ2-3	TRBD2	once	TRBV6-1	CASRLLGGERDTQYF	TGTGCCAGCAGGCTCCTGGGAGGGGAGCGGGATACGCAGTATTTT
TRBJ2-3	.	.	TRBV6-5	CASRSTGSTDTQYF	TGTGCCAGCAGATCGACAGGTAGCACAGATACGCAGTATTTT
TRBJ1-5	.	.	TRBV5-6	CASSLYGGQINQPQHF	TGTGCCAGCAGCTTGTATGGTGGACAGATCAATCAGCCCCAGCATTTT
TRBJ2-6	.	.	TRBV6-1	CASTRSSGANVLTF	TGTGCCAGCACAAGAAGCTCTGGGGCCAACGTCCTGACTTTC
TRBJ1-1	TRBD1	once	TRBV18	CASSPSGGSTEAFF	TGTGCCAGCTCACCATCAGGGGGGAGCACTGAAGCTTTCTTT
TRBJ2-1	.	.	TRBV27	CASSLSSSNFYNEQFF	TGTGCCAGCAGTTTATCTAGCTCCAATTTCTACAATGAGCAGTTCTTC
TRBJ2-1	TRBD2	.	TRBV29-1	CSVEGTSGNYNEQFF	TGCAGCGTTGAAGGGACTAGCGGAAACTACAATGAGCAGTTCTTC
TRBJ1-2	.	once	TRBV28	CASNPGLTKYGYTF	TGTGCCAGCAACCCAGGACTGACTAAATATGGCTACACCTTC
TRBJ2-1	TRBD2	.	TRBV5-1	CASSGLAGNNEQFF	TGCGCCAGCAGCGGACTAGCGGGAAACAATGAGCAGTTCTTC
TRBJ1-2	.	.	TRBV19	CASSIGPGYTF	TGTGCCAGTAGTATAGGACCTGGCTACACCTTC
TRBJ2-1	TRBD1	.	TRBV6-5	CASSWTGDMGEQFF	TGTGCCAGCAGTTGGACAGGGGACATGGGTGAGCAGTTCTTC
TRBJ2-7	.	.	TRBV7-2	CASTPPYSYEQYF	TGTGCCAGCACCCCCCCGTACTCCTACGAGCAGTACTTC
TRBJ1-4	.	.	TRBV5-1	CASSSEGLNEKLFF	TGCGCCAGCAGCTCCGAAGGGCTTAATGAAAAACTGTTTTTT
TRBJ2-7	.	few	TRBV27	CASSSGLQYEQYF	TGTGCCAGCAGCTCCGGCCTACAATACGAGCAGTACTTC
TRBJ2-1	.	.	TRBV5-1	CASSLSGQSNEQFF	TGCGCCAGCAGCTTGTCCGGACAGAGCAATGAGCAGTTCTTC
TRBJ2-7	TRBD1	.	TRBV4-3	CASSQDWQGAVEQYF	TGCGCCAGCAGCCAAGATTGGCAGGGGGCGGTCGAGCAGTACTTC
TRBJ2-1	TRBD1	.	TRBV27	CASSLAQGNEQFF	TGTGCCAGCAGTTTAGCACAGGGGAATGAGCAGTTCTTC
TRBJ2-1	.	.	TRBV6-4	CASSPTASPSYNEQFF	TGTGCCAGCAGTCCCACGGCTAGTCCCTCCTACAATGAGCAGTTCTTC
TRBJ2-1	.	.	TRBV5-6	CASSLRTYNEQFF	TGTGCCAGCAGCTTGAGGACATACAATGAGCAGTTCTTC
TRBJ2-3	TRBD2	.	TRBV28	CASSSRTSGSTDTQYF	TGTGCCAGCAGTTCGCGGACTAGCGGGAGCACAGATACGCAGTATTTT
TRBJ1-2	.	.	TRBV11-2	CASSLNTGPGDYGYTF	TGTGCCAGCAGCTTAAACACAGGCCCCGGTGACTATGGCTACACCTTC
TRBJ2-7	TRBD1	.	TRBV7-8	CASSPTGTGLSYF	TGTGCCAGCAGTCCTACCGGGACAGGGCTCTCGTACTTC
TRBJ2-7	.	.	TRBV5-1	CASSFGLRTGWYEQYF	TGCGCCAGCAGCTTTGGTTTGCGAACAGGGTGGTACGAGCAGTACTTC
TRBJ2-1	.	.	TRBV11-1	CASSLFRGRGQLYNEQFF	TGTGCCAGCAGCTTATTCCGGGGGAGAGGCCAACTCTACAATGAGCAGTTCTTC
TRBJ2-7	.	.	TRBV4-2	CASSQDYFPGGVTYEQYF	TGTGCCAGCAGCCAAGATTATTTCCCGGGCGGGGTTACCTACGAGCAGTACTTC
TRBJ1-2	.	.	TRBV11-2	CASRSPREGNYGYTF	TGTGCCAGCAGATCCCCCAGGGAGGGCAACTATGGCTACACCTTC
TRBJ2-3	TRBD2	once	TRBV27	CASRYGGGGGTDTQYF	TGTGCCAGCAGATACGGCGGGGGAGGGGGCACAGATACGCAGTATTTT
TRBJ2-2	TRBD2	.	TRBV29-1	CSVTSGRAGGGELFF	TGCAGCGTTACTAGCGGGAGGGCCGGTGGCGGGGAGCTGTTTTTT
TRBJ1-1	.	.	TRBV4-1	CASSQGKGGVSTTEAFF	TGCGCCAGCAGCCAAGGAAAGGGCGGAGTCAGCACCACTGAAGCTTTCTTT
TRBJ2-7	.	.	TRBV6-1	CASSEFPRSSSYEQYF	TGTGCCAGCAGTGAATTCCCCCGCAGCAGCTCCTACGAGCAGTACTTC
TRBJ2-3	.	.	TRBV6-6	CASRHGQAGRDTQYF	TGTGCCAGCAGGCACGGGCAGGCGGGGAGAGATACGCAGTATTTT
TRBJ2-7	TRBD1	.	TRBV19	CASTRTGIDYEQYF	TGTGCCAGTACCCGGACAGGGATCGACTACGAGCAGTACTTC
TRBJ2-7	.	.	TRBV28	CASSSRNGGEQYF	TGTGCCAGCAGTTCGCGAAACGGTGGGGAGCAGTACTTC
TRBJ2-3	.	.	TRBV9	CASSVGNTQYF	TGTGCCAGCAGCGTAGGTAATACGCAGTATTTT
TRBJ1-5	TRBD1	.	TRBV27	CASSHPGQNQPQHF	TGTGCCAGCAGTCACCCGGGACAGAATCAGCCCCAGCATTTT
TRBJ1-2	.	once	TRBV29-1	CSVEDKVHGYTF	TGCAGCGTTGAAGATAAGGTTCACGGCTACACCTTC
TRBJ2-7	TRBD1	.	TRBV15	CATSRVLFSDRGRLGEQYF	TGTGCCACCAGCAGAGTTCTCTTTTCGGACAGGGGACGTCTCGGCGAGCAGTACTTC
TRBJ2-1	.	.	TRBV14	CASSQRAGIHEQFF	TGTGCCAGCAGCCAGCGAGCAGGGATCCATGAGCAGTTCTTC